The 15 T cell receptor beta chains presented below share a single source sample, sequenced in a study of molecular identifiers for immune sequencing clone quantification. MiXCR, applied by TCRdb to the PCR reads, yields one record per CDR3 protein. The sample has about 510,000 distinct CDR3 sequences; roughly 25% are singletons. The sequenced material came from naive CD8+ T cells from blood, with Jurkat cell RNA spiked in. Regarding subset: FACS-sorted CD8+CD4-CCR7+CD45RA+ naive T cells. All receptors come from a human donor in good health. Some libraries in this study had Jurkat cell RNA spiked in.

To note about this clonotype: At one end the junction does not follow the germline gene, possibly because of a read error. The V call is TRBV20-1, the J call TRBJ2-7, with no clear D. Germline V gene sequence: CDR1 DFQATT, CDR2 SNEGSKA (reference sequence). This CDR3 is 16 amino acids long. The CDR3 sequence is CSARPSNGFKVHEQYF. CDR3 coding DNA: TGCAGTGCTAGACCGAGTAATGGGTTTAAGGTCCACGAGCAGTATTTC.

The chain has TRBV16 and TRBJ1-1; D gene ambiguous. The CDR3 totals 11 residues. V shed 2 bases and J shed 6 bases, with 4 bases lying between them. CDR1 is KGHSY and CDR2 is FQNENV in the germline V gene. CDR3 loop: CASSQAPEAFF. In DNA, the CDR3 is TGTGCCAGCAGCCAAGCCCCTGAAGCTTTCTTT.

This clonotype has only a few counts. One end of the junction varies from germline; a read error may be responsible. V gene TRBV5-3 combines with J gene TRBJ2-1; a weak D match, TRBD2 (5 bases). TRBV5-3 is an open reading frame whose function is uncertain. The CDR3 contains 14 residues. The CDR3 sequence is CASSLRTEGNEQFF. The CDR3 DNA reads as TGTGCCAGCAGCTTAAGAACAGAGGGCAATGAGCAGTTCTTC.

This clonotype was counted between two and nine times. The chain couples TRBV6-2 or TRBV6-3 to TRBJ2-7, with 11 bases matching TRBD2. CDR1 and CDR2 (germline): MNHEY, SVGEGT. Germline trimming cut 6 bases from V and 3 bases from J; bases unmatched to any gene: 7. CDR3 length: 15 amino acids. The CDR3 reads CASRPITSGSYEQYF. In DNA, the CDR3 is TGTGCCAGCAGGCCCATAACTAGCGGGAGCTACGAGCAGTACTTC.

This clonotype came up a few times. The CDR3 protein is CSAKSAGVTYEQYF. Written as DNA, the CDR3 is TGCAGTGCTAAAAGTGCAGGAGTTACCTACGAGCAGTACTTC. The chain uses TRBV20-1 and TRBJ2-7; D gene uncertain. The V gene's germline CDR1 is DFQATT and CDR2 SNEGSKA (reference sequence). The V end was cut by 4 bases, the J end by 2 bases, with 15 bases between. The CDR3 has 14 amino acids.

Written as DNA, the CDR3 is TGTGCCAGCAGTTACTCGACTAGCGGGGTACAATACGAGCAGTACTTC. Its translation is CASSYSTSGVQYEQYF. The rearrangement joins TRBV6-5 to TRBJ2-7; 11 nucleotides align to TRBD2. CDR3 length: 16 amino acids. Trimming removed 0 bases from V and 4 bases from J; junction bases left unmatched: 5. Germline CDR1 reads MNHEY; CDR2 reads SVGAGI.

At least ten counts were recorded for this clonotype. V gene TRBV5-1 combines with J gene TRBJ2-7; the match to TRBD1 covers 7 bases. This CDR3 has 15 amino acids. CDR1 SGHRS and CDR2 YFSETQ come from the germline V gene. V gave up 3 bases and J gave up 3 bases; unmatched junction bases: 9. The CDR3 DNA is TGCGCCAGCAGCTGGGGACAGTTTTCGGGCTACGAGCAGTACTTC. Its protein is CASSWGQFSGYEQYF.

This clonotype showed up many times. The chain couples TRBV4-1 to TRBJ1-5, with D tentatively TRBD1 (6 bases). The CDR3 consists of 14 residues. The germline CDR1 and CDR2 sequences are MGHRA and YSYEKL. Trimming shortened V by 1 base and J by 4 bases, and 8 bases separated the two germline ends. CDR3 sequence (DNA): TGCGCCAGCAGCCAAGCCACAGGGAATCAGCCCCAGCATTTT. Protein product: CASSQATGNQPQHF.

Details on this clonotype: The final CDR3 position lacks the conserved phenylalanine or tryptophan, pointing to a likely read error. The V and J genes are TRBV29-1 and TRBJ2-1; D may be TRBD1 (6 bases). CDR3 size: 12 residues. Germline CDR1 SQVTM, CDR2 ANQGSEA. Trimming left V 6 bases short and J 8 bases short, with 14 bases between. CDR3 region: CSVTPTGYEQFL. CDR3 nucleotide sequence: TGCAGCGTCACGCCAACAGGGTATGAGCAGTTCCTC.

This clonotype was seen ten or more times. J is TRBJ2-2 and V is TRBV13; D unresolved. This CDR3 is 14 amino acids long. CDR1 is PRHDT and CDR2 is FYEKMQ in the germline V gene (reference sequence). V shed 0 bases and J shed 1 base, with 3 bases lying between them. The CDR3 protein is CASSLGGNTGELFF. The CDR3, as DNA: TGTGCCAGCAGCTTAGGGGGGAACACCGGGGAGCTGTTTTTT.

V gene TRBV19 combines with J gene TRBJ2-1; 8 bases are a match to TRBD2. V gave up 6 bases and J gave up 10 bases; unmatched junction bases: 14. CDR1 and CDR2 from the germline V gene are LNHDA and SQIVND (reference sequence). The CDR3 length is 15 residues. The CDR3 here is CASSPASGGLREQFF. The CDR3 bases are TGTGCCAGTAGCCCCGCCAGCGGGGGCCTCAGGGAGCAGTTCTTC.

The rearrangement uses TRBV4-3 and TRBJ2-5; the D is unclear. V dropped 0 bases and J dropped 3 bases, with 11 bases sitting between them. Germline V CDR1 and CDR2: LGHNA, YSLEER. The CDR3 is 15 residues long. The CDR3 region is CASSQDVSTKETQYF. CDR3 sequence (DNA): TGCGCCAGCAGCCAAGATGTTAGCACAAAAGAGACCCAGTACTTC.

This clonotype has more than one count but fewer than ten. This chain connects TRBV20-1 to TRBJ2-3, with 7 bases fitting TRBD2. The V segment lost 0 bases and the J segment 4 bases; nucleotides outside the gene matches: 10. The CDR3 length is 16 residues. Germline V gives CDR1 DFQATT, CDR2 SNEGSKA (reference sequence). The CDR3 here is CSARDLGLGSPDTQYF. The DNA for the CDR3 is TGCAGTGCTAGAGATCTAGGACTAGGATCCCCAGATACGCAGTATTTT.

This clonotype has a handful of counts. The CDR3 DNA reads TGTGCCAGCAGTTTGATGGCTGGGGCCAACGTCCTGACTTTC. Translating it yields CASSLMAGANVLTF. The chain couples TRBV28 to TRBJ2-6, with no clear D. CDR1 is MDHEN and CDR2 is SYDVKM in the germline V gene. The CDR3 is 14 amino acids. V was clipped by 3 bases and J by 2 bases, with 5 bases between them.

The J gene is TRBJ2-3, the V gene TRBV25-1; 9 nucleotides line up with TRBD1. Germline V lookup: CDR1 MGHDK, CDR2 SYGVNS. V lost 1 base, J lost 3 bases, and 5 bases stayed unmatched. The CDR3 has 16 amino acids. CDR3 DNA: TGTGCCAGCAGTGAATTCCCGGGACAGGGAACAGATACGCAGTATTTT. It translates to CASSEFPGQGTDTQYF.